This T cell receptor beta chain emerged from a study of T cells in localized non-small cell lung cancer. Study-wide findings and caveats: Exceeding tumor, uninvolved adjacent lung had the highest T cell clonality. Appearances in adjacent lung were noted for a median 57 of the top 100 tumor clones.

Germline values: CDR1 MNHEY, CDR2 SMNVEV (reference sequence). The CDR3 is 19 amino acids. J was trimmed by 4 bases and V by 7 bases; bases with no gene match: 21. Measured with immunoSEQ multiplex PCR; TCRdb has only the in-frame clones, and not every one. Of 50,000 to 65,000 clones in the sample, about three quarters are singletons; the top ten hold around 4%. This clone was observed a handful of times. What it binds is unknown. The sample in question was PBMCs, obtained before any cancer treatment. The sequence was obtained from a woman aged 35-70 years with stage II lung adenocarcinoma. J is TRBJ1-1 and V is TRBV27; TRBD1 matches 10 bases. The CDR3 nucleotides read TGTGCCAGCACCCCCCTGAGACTCGGGACAGGGGAAAAGGGCACTGAAGCTTTCTTT. This gives the protein CASTPLRLGTGEKGTEAFF.